Detailed here is one TCR beta chain. Its antigen is not yet known. No clone much larger than this one lies a single base away; base qualities are absent. The sample belongs to a study of blood T cell repertoires in COVID-19 (dated by TCRdb to 2020 to 2022). Concerning the study at large: Samples covering the acute and convalescent phases of COVID-19 were provided by collaborators in the United States, Italy and Spain. The material from the prospective study consisted of cDNA or gDNA derived from T cells, B-cell-depleted T cells, or PBMCs. Subjects who had been exposed to COVID-19, were actively infected with it, or had recovered from it provided the deeply sampled blood TCRbeta repertoires that made up the dataset. The repertoires were made available in a free public database intended to serve as a resource for research on the immune response to SARS-CoV-2. Samples were obtained from the ongoing ImmuneRACE study (first 160 participants) and from over 1,000 subjects provided by 6 global collaborators. Sample metadata almost always included a de-identified subject ID, COVID-19 status, age in years and sex. Where available, HLA class I and class II types were taken from metadata supplied by the sample provider and were not determined by assay-based typing.

TCRbeta CDR3 regions were amplified from genomic DNA using the immunoSEQ Assay, a bias-controlled multiplex PCR. As for how the authors treated the data: The number of nucleated cells in each sample was estimated from the amplification of reference gene primers within the assay. To quantify the absolute abundance of each unique TCRbeta CDR3 rearrangement, sequence reads were collapsed and filtered. For each sample, productive Simpson clonality was calculated by taking the square root of Simpson's diversity index across productive rearrangements. Imported from immuneACCESS, the table was reduced by TCRdb to in-frame sequences with V and J called. These copies leave out some clones; in studies compared against another copy, an unresolved V gene accounts for under half, and the cause of the remainder is not known. V, J and clone size are those of that table, while D and trimming were read from the DNA. In all, the sample holds around 260,000 clones, and over 70% of those were seen once. The top ten constitute approximately 10% of the sample.

Paper-wide results and their limitations: The amount of clinical and demographic metadata varied by source and participant and was provided uncurated.

CDR1 and CDR2, per the germline V gene (reference sequence), are PRHDT and FYEKMQ. At the junction V is shortened by 3 bases and J by 7 bases; bases outside the gene matches: 8. The CDR3 sequence holds 14 residues, the cysteine and phenylalanine included. Only the CDR3 part of the read is kept: 42 bases, read in frame from the first base. In Seattle, one collaborating source enrolled patients while the infection was active and tracked those patients longitudinally over the course of disease. Each collaborating institution followed its own protocols to collect whole blood in K2EDTA tubes. For TCRbeta analysis, collaborator samples were shipped as frozen whole blood, as isolated PBMCs, or as DNA extracted from either sample type.

The receptor's source is a woman between 70 and 85 years old with COVID-19, enrolled during active disease. Sequenced sample: peripheral blood. The chain uses TRBV13 and TRBJ1-1; 7 central nucleotides agree with TRBD1. The CDR3 amino acid sequence is: CASSLDRPSVEAFF. The bases are TGTGCCAGCAGCTTGGACAGGCCTTCGGTTGAAGCTTTCTTT.